The rows below give T cell receptor beta chains drawn from one sample of a study of shared clonotypes between healthy human individuals. Libraries were prepared by immunoSEQ multiplex PCR; TCRdb keeps only in-frame clonotypes and omits some of them. This table holds 180,000 or so clones, 85% to 95% found once. Material for sequencing was naive CD4+ T cells sorted from blood. The receptor source for this set is a woman aged 30 to 39 in good health. CDR3s include the opening cysteine and the closing phenylalanine or tryptophan. A D gene is named only where the DNA matches it firmly. Size is omitted from some rows. Given values are once, few, many or a class for expanded clones.

j_call,clone_size,v_call,d_call,cdr3_nt,cdr3_aa
TRBJ2-5,.,TRBV13,.,TGTGCCAGCAGCGGCTCAGAGACCCAGTACTTC,CASSGSETQYF
TRBJ2-5,.,TRBV7-9,.,TGTGCCAGCAGCCTCGGGGACTCTAGCGCCCAAGAGACCCAGTACTTC,CASSLGDSSAQETQYF
TRBJ2-7,.,TRBV28,.,TGTGCCAGCAGTAGCTCCGGGAGCCCTCGCCACGAGCAGTACTTC,CASSSSGSPRHEQYF
TRBJ2-2,.,TRBV7-3,.,TGTGCCAGCAGCCCCAGGGGTTACTCGAACACCGGGGAGCTGTTTTTT,CASSPRGYSNTGELFF
TRBJ2-5,.,TRBV19,TRBD2,TGTGCCAGTAGTATAGCGGCAAAGCGGGAGCAGTACTTC,CASSIAAKREQYF
TRBJ1-1,once,TRBV2,.,TGTGCCAGCAGTGTTGCAGGGCCGTTTGACACTGAAGCTTTCTTT,CASSVAGPFDTEAFF
TRBJ2-7,.,TRBV5-1,TRBD1,TGCGCCAGCAGCTCCCCAGGGACAGCTTACGAGCAGTACTTC,CASSSPGTAYEQYF
TRBJ2-5,.,TRBV7-9,.,TGTGCCAGCAGCCTCCCATGGACTGTCCGAGGGGAGACCCAGTACTTC,CASSLPWTVRGETQYF
TRBJ1-5,.,TRBV28,.,TGTGCCAGCAAGAGTCTCAATCAGCCCCAGCATTTT,CASKSLNQPQHF
TRBJ1-5,.,TRBV2,.,TGTGCCAGCAAAACAAATAGCAATCAGCCCCAGCATTTT,CASKTNSNQPQHF
TRBJ2-1,.,TRBV7-9,.,TGTGCCAGCAGCCTTGGGGTTTTGAATGAGCAGTTCTTC,CASSLGVLNEQFF
TRBJ1-2,.,TRBV4-2,TRBD1,TGTGCCAGCAGCTTATCTGGACAGGGGGCAGCAAACTATGGCTACACCTTC,CASSLSGQGAANYGYTF
TRBJ1-3,.,TRBV11-2,.,TGTGCCAGCAGCCCGACTGGGCCTGGAAACACCATATATTTT,CASSPTGPGNTIYF
TRBJ2-2,.,TRBV2,TRBD1,TGTGCCAGCAGGAGGGCAGGGGGAAGTAAGGCCGGGGAGCTGTTTTTT,CASRRAGGSKAGELFF
TRBJ2-7,few,TRBV28,TRBD1,TGTGCCAGCACCGGGACAGGGCCCTACGAGCAGTACTTC,CASTGTGPYEQYF
TRBJ2-5,.,TRBV18,.,TGTGCCAGCTCACCTGGTTTGGATGAGACCCAGTACTTC,CASSPGLDETQYF
TRBJ1-5,.,TRBV10-3,.,TGTGCCATCAGTGAGTCGAGAGAGAATCAGCCCCAGCATTTT,CAISESRENQPQHF
TRBJ2-7,.,TRBV23-1,TRBD2,TGCGCCAGCAGTAGGGAAGCCAGCGGGAGGGGCCTCGAGCAGTACTTC,CASSREASGRGLEQYF
TRBJ1-1,.,TRBV29-1,.,TGCAGCGTTGAAAGCCAACGGAGTGAGGCTTTCTTT,CSVESQRSEAFF
TRBJ2-7,.,TRBV7-2,TRBD2,TGTGCCAGCAGCCACCCATTGGGACTAGCGGCCTACGAGCAGTACTTC,CASSHPLGLAAYEQYF
TRBJ2-7,.,TRBV11-2,.,TGTGCCAGCAGCCACGGGTCCATCGTACCCTACGAGCAGTACTTC,CASSHGSIVPYEQYF
TRBJ1-5,.,TRBV28,TRBD1,TGTGCCAGCCTGGGACAGCTGAATCAGCCCCAGCATTTT,CASLGQLNQPQHF
TRBJ1-2,.,TRBV6-6,TRBD1,TGTGCCAGCAGTATTGACAGGGAGGACTATGGCTACACCTTC,CASSIDREDYGYTF
TRBJ1-2,.,TRBV5-1,.,TGCGCCAGCAGCTTGGCGCTTTCTCTGGGGTTTCATGGCTACACCTTC,CASSLALSLGFHGYTF
TRBJ2-7,.,TRBV28,.,TGTGCCAGCAGTTTAGTTGGAGGGAAGTACGAGCAGTACTTC,CASSLVGGKYEQYF
TRBJ1-3,.,TRBV11-2,TRBD1,TGTGCCAGCAGCTTAGGTGACAGGGCCTCTGGAAACACCATATATTTT,CASSLGDRASGNTIYF
TRBJ2-7,once,TRBV28,.,TGTGCCAGCAGTTTAGGGACACAATACGAGCAGTACTTC,CASSLGTQYEQYF
TRBJ1-3,.,TRBV6-5,.,TGTGCCAGCACCCACCTCAACACCATATATTTT,CASTHLNTIYF
TRBJ1-4,.,TRBV30,.,TGTGCCTGGAGTATGGGGAATCATGAAAAACTGTTTTTT,CAWSMGNHEKLFF
TRBJ2-7,.,TRBV10-3,.,TGTGCCATCAGGAGGGGTAGGGACACCACTTGGGGAGAGCAGTACTTC,CAIRRGRDTTWGEQYF
TRBJ2-7,.,TRBV10-2,TRBD2,TGCGCCAGCATTAGCGGGAGTTCCAATAGGGAGCAGTACTTC,CASISGSSNREQYF
TRBJ1-2,.,TRBV10-3,.,TGTGCCATCAGCGTGGGCCTCGGTGGCTACACCTTC,CAISVGLGGYTF
TRBJ2-2,.,TRBV12-2,.,TGTGCAAGTCGCGTCAACCAACAGGGGGCGAAGAACACCGGGGAGCTGTTTTTT,CASRVNQQGAKNTGELFF
TRBJ2-7,.,TRBV10-3,.,TGTGCCATCAGTGGCAGGGCACTCGGATCCTACGAGCAGTACTTC,CAISGRALGSYEQYF
TRBJ1-1,.,TRBV7-9,.,TGTGCCAGCAGCTTTTATAGGTCGGGGTATCTGAACACTGAAGCTTTCTTT,CASSFYRSGYLNTEAFF
TRBJ1-2,.,TRBV2,.,TGTGCCAGCCATCACTACAATAGCGGGGGCTACACCTTC,CASHHYNSGGYTF
TRBJ2-7,once,TRBV28,.,TGTGCCAGCAGTTTACCCAGGGCGTACGAGCAGTACTTC,CASSLPRAYEQYF
TRBJ1-2,.,TRBV2,TRBD1,TGTGCCAGCAACCTACAGGGGCCTAACTATGGCTACACCTTC,CASNLQGPNYGYTF
TRBJ2-6,.,TRBV5-4,TRBD2,TGTGCCAGCAGCCCGGGGGGCTCTGGGGCCAACGTCCTGACTTTC,CASSPGGSGANVLTF
TRBJ2-5,.,TRBV7-7,.,TGTGCCAGCAGCTTAGGGGTAGGGGGAGAGACCCAGTACTTC,CASSLGVGGETQYF
TRBJ1-2,.,TRBV5-1,TRBD1,TGCGCCAGCAGCCACGGGACAGTGAACCTTAGGGATGGCTACACCTTC,CASSHGTVNLRDGYTF
TRBJ2-7,.,TRBV11-2,.,TGTGCCAGCAGCTTAGTCCCGGACATCTCCTACGAGCAGTACTTC,CASSLVPDISYEQYF
TRBJ1-5,.,TRBV28,.,TGTGCCAGCAGTTGGAGCCAGGAACAGCCCCAGCATTTT,CASSWSQEQPQHF
TRBJ2-1,.,TRBV6-5,TRBD2,TGTGCCAGCAGTTTTAGCGGGAGCTCCTACAATGAGCAGTTCTTC,CASSFSGSSYNEQFF
TRBJ1-2,.,TRBV27,.,TGTGCCAGCGGATCTACTCGGACGGTCTATGGCTACACCTTC,CASGSTRTVYGYTF
TRBJ2-7,.,TRBV28,TRBD1,TGTGCCAGCAGTCCCGGGACAGCGACCTACGAGCAGTACTTC,CASSPGTATYEQYF
TRBJ1-5,.,TRBV6-6,.,TGTGCCAGCAGTCACCCGACGAGGGGTCAGCCCCAGCATTTT,CASSHPTRGQPQHF
TRBJ2-7,.,TRBV6-5,TRBD1,TGTGCCAGCAGTTACGTAGGGACAGGGTCCTACGAGCAGTACTTC,CASSYVGTGSYEQYF
TRBJ2-3,.,TRBV18,.,TGTGCCAGCTCAACGCTGGCGGGACGACCCACAGATACGCAGTATTTT,CASSTLAGRPTDTQYF
TRBJ2-7,.,TRBV7-9,.,TGTGCCAGCAGCTTGCTAGCCTACGAGCAGTACTTC,CASSLLAYEQYF
TRBJ2-3,.,TRBV7-9,.,TGTGCCAGCAGCTTAGCCGCTGATTCTAGCACAGATACGCAGTATTTT,CASSLAADSSTDTQYF